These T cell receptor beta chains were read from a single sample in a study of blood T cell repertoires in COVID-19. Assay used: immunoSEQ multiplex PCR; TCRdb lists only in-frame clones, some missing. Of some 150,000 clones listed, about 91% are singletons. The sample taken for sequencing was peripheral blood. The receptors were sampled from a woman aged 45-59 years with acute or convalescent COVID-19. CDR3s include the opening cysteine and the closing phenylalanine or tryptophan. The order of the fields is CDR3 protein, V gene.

cdr3_aa: CASSLSSGGLTEAFF
v_call: TRBV27

cdr3_aa: CASSLNRGDEKLFF
v_call: TRBV5-1

cdr3_aa: CASSQPTRVWSNQPQHF
v_call: TRBV23-1

cdr3_aa: CATSKNDGGVYEQYF
v_call: TRBV15

cdr3_aa: CASSLGAGIYNEQFF
v_call: TRBV5-4

cdr3_aa: CASSIDRGQPQHF
v_call: TRBV19

cdr3_aa: CASSTRTADNQPQHF
v_call: TRBV19

cdr3_aa: CASSLEEGAVQPQHF
v_call: TRBV2

cdr3_aa: CASSQAYEQYF
v_call: TRBV3-1/TRBV3-2

cdr3_aa: CASSPPLLGNTIYF
v_call: TRBV9

cdr3_aa: CASSRRGQMNTEAFF
v_call: TRBV9

cdr3_aa: CASSYGGAGAYEQYF
v_call: TRBV6-2/TRBV6-3

cdr3_aa: CATHEGARGNTIYF
v_call: TRBV6-5

cdr3_aa: CASSRLATTDTQYF
v_call: TRBV2

cdr3_aa: CASREGGSGELFF
v_call: TRBV10-3

cdr3_aa: CASSSRGSTEAFF
v_call: TRBV7-2

cdr3_aa: CASSHQGTDTQYF
v_call: TRBV27

cdr3_aa: CASSQDQGGYGYTF
v_call: TRBV4-3

cdr3_aa: CASSPEGQGGLSSYNSPLHF
v_call: TRBV5-1

cdr3_aa: CATWDRGFHEQYF
v_call: TRBV6-5

cdr3_aa: CASSLGTSGSTDTQYF
v_call: TRBV7-2

cdr3_aa: CASSGQGTLGTEAFF
v_call: TRBV9

cdr3_aa: CASSYGKSNYGYTF
v_call: TRBV6-6